These 17 T cell receptor beta chains share one sample of origin, sequenced in a study of T cells in Graves' hyperthyroidism and ophthalmopathy (dated by TCRdb to about 2019). The library was generated by multiplex PCR. TCRdb names Illumina HiSeq 2000 as the instrument used. TCR beta CDR3 regions were amplified from RNA transcripts. For the first round of RT-PCR on the TCR CDR3, the HTBI primer set was used together with the Qiagen OneStep RT-PCR kit. TCRdb trimmed public reads at Q25 via fastp, called clones via MiXCR and kept in-frame beta chains. CDR3 protein duplicates are merged, each entry listing the most common genes and DNA. For this sample the table gives over 700,000 distinct CDR3 sequences, of which 15% to 20% were detected only once. The top ten clonotypes cover approximately 16% of the sample. Sequenced: blood. The receptors originated from a woman aged 45-65 years with Graves' hyperthyroidism that later progressed to Graves' ophthalmopathy.

This clonotype was picked up a small number of times. The rearrangement uses TRBV29-1 and TRBJ1-4; 9 bases line up with TRBD1. Germline trimming cut 0 bases from V and 4 bases from J; bases unmatched to any gene: 3. The CDR3 runs 15 residues. The V gene's germline CDR1 is SQVTM and CDR2 ANQGSEA. This chain's CDR3 is CSVEDSGQGNEKLFF. The CDR3 bases are TGCAGCGTTGAAGATTCGGGACAGGGTAATGAAAAACTGTTTTTT.

In its sample, this clonotype was seen a few times. The chain carries TRBV11-2 and TRBJ1-4; 7 bases fit TRBD1. J was trimmed by 5 bases and V by 5 bases; bases with no gene match: 8. Germline CDR1 SGHAT, CDR2 FQNNGV. The CDR3 consists of 15 residues. Written as DNA, the CDR3 is TGTGCCAGCAGCCTCCGGGGACAGCAAAATGAAAAACTGTTTTTT. The encoded protein is CASSLRGQQNEKLFF.

The table lists this clonotype with a few counts. The chain combines TRBV11-3 with TRBJ2-5; possibly TRBD1 or TRBD2 for D (5 bases each). Trimming pared 5 bases from V and 2 bases from J, leaving 21 bases between. Germline V gene data show CDR1 as SGHNT and CDR2 as YENEEA. This CDR3 spans 17 amino acids. The CDR3 DNA is TGTGCCAGCAGCCCTTCGACTCGGGACGGACGACAAGAGACCCAGTACTTC. It codes for CASSPSTRDGRQETQYF.

V usage is TRBV10-3 and J usage is TRBJ2-3; 9 bases line up with TRBD2. With V trimmed by 4 bases and J by 1 base, 15 bases remained unmatched. The CDR3 runs to 19 residues. Germline V gives CDR1 ENHRY, CDR2 SYGVKD. The CDR3: CAISVPAGGPLSGTDTQYF. In nucleotides, the CDR3 is TGTGCCATCAGTGTACCAGCGGGGGGACCACTGTCCGGCACAGATACGCAGTATTTT.

This clonotype was picked up many times. The J gene is TRBJ2-1, the V gene TRBV5-1; 8 nucleotides match TRBD2. Germline CDR1 SGHRS, CDR2 YFSETQ. J was trimmed by 5 bases and V by 4 bases; bases with no gene match: 8. The CDR3 is 15 residues long. DNA for the CDR3: TGCGCCAGCAGCCAACGTGTCGGGGGGGACAATGAGCAGTTCTTC. This gives the protein CASSQRVGGDNEQFF.

This clonotype was seen repeatedly, ten times or more. The chain carries TRBV20-1 and TRBJ2-1, with 9 bases lining up with TRBD2. Germline V lookup: CDR1 DFQATT, CDR2 SNEGSKA (reference sequence). CDR3 length: 18 residues. V gave up 0 bases and J gave up 4 bases; unmatched junction bases: 13. The CDR3: CSARDEGGAGGRYNEQFF. The CDR3 DNA reads TGCAGTGCTAGAGATGAGGGGGGTGCGGGGGGGCGATACAATGAGCAGTTCTTC.

V and J are TRBV20-1 and TRBJ1-5, with 9 bases fitting TRBD1. Germline V gene lookup returns CDR1 DFQATT and CDR2 SNEGSKA (reference sequence). V lost 3 bases, J lost 6 bases, and 6 bases stayed unmatched. The CDR3 spans 14 residues. The CDR3 DNA sequence: TGCAGTGCTAGTCGGGACAGGGTAGGTCAGCCCCAGCATTTT. Protein sequence: CSASRDRVGQPQHF.

The J gene is TRBJ2-5, the V gene TRBV24-1; maybe TRBD2 (5 bases). The germline CDR1 and CDR2 sequences are KGHDR and SFDVKD. There are 14 residues in the CDR3. V lost 5 bases and J lost 1, with 10 bases in between. The CDR3 coding sequence is TGTGCCACCAGTGTAAGCGGCGGCCAAGAGACCCAGTACTTC. As protein: CATSVSGGQETQYF.

This clonotype came up many times. The chain links TRBV4-1 to TRBJ2-1, with D perhaps assigned TRBD1 or TRBD2 (5 bases each). The CDR3 covers 16 residues. Germline loops: CDR1 MGHRA, CDR2 YSYEKL. Trimming stripped 1 base from V and 3 bases from J, with 13 bases between. For the CDR3, the DNA is TGCGCCAGCAGCCAAGCCCCAGGGACCCTCTACAATGAGCAGTTCTTC. It specifies CASSQAPGTLYNEQFF.

V usage is TRBV5-1 and J usage is TRBJ1-1; 8 positions match TRBD1. With V trimmed by 4 bases and J by 4 bases, 3 bases remained unmatched. The CDR3 is 13 amino acids. Germline CDR1 reads SGHRS; CDR2 reads YFSETQ. This chain's CDR3 is CASSRTGLTEAFF. As DNA, the CDR3 is TGCGCCAGCAGCCGGACAGGGCTCACTGAAGCTTTCTTT.

This clonotype showed up many times. The V and J genes are TRBV12-3 or TRBV12-4 and TRBJ2-1; TRBD1 aligns across 9 bases. V shed 3 bases and J 3 bases; nucleotides not matched to a gene: 3. The CDR3 contains 15 residues. CDR3 in DNA: TGTGCCAGCAGTTTCGACAGGGGGAGCTACAATGAGCAGTTCTTC. Residues: CASSFDRGSYNEQFF.

This clonotype was seen ten or more times. The chain links TRBV27 to TRBJ1-1; D gene uncertain. This CDR3 is built from 13 residues. CDR1 and CDR2 from the germline V gene are MNHEY and SMNVEV (reference sequence). Trimming removed 8 bases from V and 0 bases from J, with 10 bases in between. The CDR3 here is CASQDGLNTEAFF. The CDR3, as DNA: TGTGCCAGCCAAGACGGACTGAACACTGAAGCTTTCTTT.

The rearrangement links TRBV19 to TRBJ1-1, with D possibly being TRBD1 (6 bases). With 1 base removed from V and 6 bases from J, the gap between germline ends came to 9 bases. CDR1 and CDR2 from the germline V gene are LNHDA and SQIVND (reference sequence). The CDR3 sequence is 13 residues long. The CDR3 DNA follows: TGTGCCAGTAGTATAGCGGAGGGGGCTGAAGCTTTCTTT. This gives the protein CASSIAEGAEAFF.

The chain uses TRBV19 and TRBJ2-2; maybe TRBD1 (7 bases). The CDR3 extends over 16 amino acids. Trimming pared 1 base from V and 1 base from J, leaving 10 bases between. Germline V CDR1 and CDR2: LNHDA, SQIVND (reference sequence). CDR3 amino acids: CASSIGGTENTGELFF. CDR3 coding DNA: TGTGCCAGTAGTATAGGCGGGACAGAGAACACCGGGGAGCTGTTTTTT.

This clonotype was detected ten times or more. This rearrangement joins TRBV3-1 to TRBJ2-1, with D possibly TRBD2 on 5 matching bases. The V end was cut by 1 base, the J end by 7 bases, with 8 bases between. In germline, CDR1 is LGHDT, CDR2 YNNKEL (reference sequence). This CDR3 has 13 residues. The CDR3 sequence: CASSQAGMNEQFF. As DNA, the CDR3 is TGTGCCAGCAGCCAAGCGGGGATGAATGAGCAGTTCTTC.

This clonotype was counted at least ten times. This chain joins TRBV12-3 or TRBV12-4 and TRBJ1-2; D is undetermined. The CDR3 contains 13 residues. Trimming pared 1 base from V and 8 bases from J, leaving 11 bases between. DNA for the CDR3: TGTGCCAGCAGTTTAGGGGGAGCTAGAGGCTACACCTTC. Residues: CASSLGGARGYTF.

This chain links TRBV12-5 with TRBJ1-2, with 10 bases fitting TRBD1. Germline CDR1 and CDR2: LGHNT and FRNRAP. The CDR3 is made up of 14 amino acids. Trimming removed 2 bases from V and 6 bases from J; junction bases left unmatched: 3. The CDR3 loop is CASGLSGQGNGYTF. For the CDR3, the DNA is TGTGCTAGTGGTTTGTCGGGACAGGGGAATGGCTACACCTTC.